The TCR beta chain described here comes from a study of blood T cell repertoires in COVID-19. Method: immunoSEQ multiplex PCR; TCRdb's copy keeps in-frame clones and lacks some. The repertoire holds roughly 190,000 clones, 88% seen once, with roughly 4.7% in the top ten. Trimming cost V 5 bases and J 14 bases, with 21 bases left between them. The length of the CDR3 is 13 residues. Germline V gene lookup returns CDR1 GTSNPN and CDR2 SVGIG (reference sequence). Sequencing was carried out using peripheral blood. This sequence joins TRBV30 and TRBJ1-4; D call uncertain. This clonotype was obtained from a human donor in a cohort sampled during active COVID-19. CDR3 amino acids: CAWGPGTMGYLFF. The CDR3 nucleotides read TGTGCCTGGGGGCCGGGAACAATGGGCTATCTGTTTTTT.